The T cell receptor beta chain under discussion was sequenced for a study of T cells in Graves' hyperthyroidism and ophthalmopathy (dated by TCRdb to between 2019 and 2020). For context, the study as a whole: Peripheral blood was collected at initial diagnosis, before any treatment. A discovery cohort of about 96 patients, approximately 45 with Graves' ophthalmopathy and 57 with stable Graves' hyperthyroidism, was used to find distinguishing TCR V-J signatures. Prospective prediction of ophthalmopathy was tested in an independent validation cohort consisting of about 19 hyperthyroidism patients and around 17 patients who later progressed to ophthalmopathy. The 95 to 100 discovery patients were randomly split 7:3 into training and test sets. The study also compared thyroid tissue and blood T-cell repertoires from 5 to 7 Graves' hyperthyroidism patients. Following sampling, methimazole starting at 30 mg daily was given to hyperthyroidism patients, and high-dose intravenous methylprednisolone was given to ophthalmopathy patients. TCR Vbeta CDR3 sequencing of 130 to 150 peripheral blood samples (under 45 ophthalmopathy, roughly 74 hyperthyroidism and around 17 progressor patients) is reported in the paper. Paper-wide results and their limitations: Ophthalmopathy was separated from stable hyperthyroidism by a 13 V-J signature model, with 87.88% sensitivity and about 81% specificity obtained in cross-validation and 80%/75% obtained in testing. Sample size was not statistically predetermined, and blinding of investigators to group allocation was not performed. Most expanded thyroid clonotypes (frequency above 0.001) were also found in blood, which suggests that blood repertoires may mirror thyroid immune responses. During validation, the model predicted progression to ophthalmopathy a median of approximately 7 months ahead of onset, with approximately 70% sensitivity and about 72% specificity.

The TCR beta CDR3 regions were amplified from RNA transcripts. The TCR CDR3 was subjected to a first round of RT-PCR using the HTBI primer set and the Qiagen OneStep RT-PCR kit. Libraries were constructed in a second round of multiplex PCR, after which size selection and purification were performed. Paired-end sequencing of the libraries was performed with 100 bp reads on an Illumina HiSeq2000. Turning to the authors' computational methods: SOAPnuke was used to process the raw data, throwing out any read that contained adapters or uncalled bases, had a mean Phred below 15, or lacked an exact constant-primer or identifier match. High-quality paired reads were merged using COPE v1.2.5, and each unique nucleotide sequence was defined as a clonotype. MiTCR v1.1 was used to align the clonotypes against IMGT TRBV, TRBD and TRBJ reference segments. Only V-J combinations with frequency above 0.0001, covering roughly 99% of repertoires, were analysed. A TCS score was defined as the ratio of F50 (clonal expansion) to E x V (chaos), with BLOSUM62-based TCRdist applied between CDR3 peptides within each V-J. Welch's t-statistics and random forest reduced around 520 V-J features to some 14, which were used in a naive Bayes classifier (R e1071). TCRdb ran its own pipeline on the public reads, namely fastp trimming at Q25 and MiXCR clone calling, and kept in-frame beta chains. Rows matching on CDR3 protein sequence are summarized as one entry with the most common DNA and genes. The V and J calls reflect TCRdb's pipeline rather than the authors' work. The sample table holds a few hundred thousand distinct CDR3 sequences, of which about 18% were seen once. The top ten hold over 35% of the sample.

This clonotype has a handful of counts. Its binding antigen is unknown. The sample holds no much larger clone one base away, and base qualities are not on file. Sequences MNHNS (CDR1) and SASEGT (CDR2) are obtained from the germline V gene. The CDR3 covers 17 residues, taking in both the cysteine and the phenylalanine. This entry keeps only the CDR3 DNA: 51 bases, framed from base 1. Trimming at the junction amounts to 8 bases on V and 0 bases on J, and the germline ends lie 19 bases apart. Moderately to severely active disease, a Clinical Activity Score of at least 3, a NOSPECS grade of at least 4, and a duration under 3 months were present in ophthalmopathy patients. Any patient with an uncontrolled infection, another autoimmune disease, pregnancy or lactation was excluded. Diagnoses relied on clinical symptoms, serum thyroxine and TRAb, thyroid ultrasound and orbital computed tomography. Ficoll-Paque density gradient centrifugation was used to isolate PBMCs from around 9.1 ml of fresh peripheral blood. Total RNA was extracted with Trizol reagent, and quality was checked on an Agilent 2100 Bioanalyzer.

The sequence links TRBV6-1 to TRBJ2-2; the D region possibly corresponds to TRBD2 (5 bases align). This sequence originates from a man aged 18-30 years with Graves' ophthalmopathy. Sequenced sample: blood. The base sequence is TGTGCCAGCCGGAGGACCCTAGGACGCTCGAACACCGGGGAGCTGTTTTTT. Translated, it reads CASRRTLGRSNTGELFF.